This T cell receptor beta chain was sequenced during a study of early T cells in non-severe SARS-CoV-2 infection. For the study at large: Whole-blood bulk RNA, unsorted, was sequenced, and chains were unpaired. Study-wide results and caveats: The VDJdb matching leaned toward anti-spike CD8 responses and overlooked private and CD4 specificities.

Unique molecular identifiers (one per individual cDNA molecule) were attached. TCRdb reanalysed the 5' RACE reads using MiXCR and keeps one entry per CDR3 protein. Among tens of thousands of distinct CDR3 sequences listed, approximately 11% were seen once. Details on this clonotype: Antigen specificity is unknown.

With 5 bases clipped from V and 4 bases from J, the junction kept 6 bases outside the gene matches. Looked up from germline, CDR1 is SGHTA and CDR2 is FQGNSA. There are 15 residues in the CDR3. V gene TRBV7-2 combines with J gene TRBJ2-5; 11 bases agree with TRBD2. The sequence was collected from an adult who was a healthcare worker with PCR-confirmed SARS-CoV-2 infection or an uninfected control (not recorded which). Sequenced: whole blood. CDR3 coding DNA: TGTGCCAGCAGCCCCCCGGGACTAGCGGTAGAGACCCAGTACTTC. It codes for CASSPPGLAVETQYF.